These 3 T cell receptor beta chains were all obtained from the same sample, sequenced in a study of blood T cells in healthy people across ages. Using a J-beta primer mix together with a sample-barcoded 5' primer, a second PCR was run for 7 to 11 cycles. TCRdb independently ran MiXCR on the 5' RACE reads; one entry per CDR3 protein. The sample consists of 800,000 to 950,000 distinct CDR3 sequences, 40% to 60% of them appearing once. The specimen was blood. The receptors were gathered from a man aged 25 to 40 in good health.

Turning to this clonotype: A much larger clonotype is one base distant, so this may be a read error. V gene TRBV7-3 combines with J gene TRBJ2-1; D tentatively reads TRBD1 or TRBD2 (5 bases each). Germline-derived CDR1 and CDR2 are SGHTA and FQGTGA. The germline V and J ends were trimmed by 7 bases and 0 bases, with 16 bases remaining between them. The CDR3 contains 16 residues. CDR3 bases: TGTGCCAGCAACCCAACGGGGCCGAGCTCCTACAATGAGCAGTTCTTC. This encodes CASNPTGPSSYNEQFF.

This clonotype was seen only a few times. V gene TRBV5-1 combines with J gene TRBJ2-3, with D possibly being TRBD2 (5 bases). The CDR3 is 16 residues long. Trimming removed 4 bases from V and 0 bases from J, with 15 bases in between. Germline-derived CDR1 and CDR2 are SGHRS and YFSETQ. The CDR3 region has the DNA TGCGCCAGCAGCCCGGCCCTCGGGGTGAGCACAGATACGCAGTATTTT. This gives the protein CASSPALGVSTDTQYF.

This clonotype was detected only a few times. A much bigger clone sits one base away, suggesting this may be a read error. The chain links TRBV3-1 to TRBJ2-5; no clear D. The CDR3 runs to 11 residues. V dropped 1 base and J dropped 7 bases, with 4 bases sitting between them. CDR1 and CDR2 (germline): LGHDT, YNNKEL (reference sequence). CDR3: CASSQGVTQYF. The DNA for the CDR3 is TGTGCCAGCAGCCAAGGGGTGACCCAGTACTTC.